One and the same sample provided the 25 T cell receptor beta chains below, sequenced in a study of shared clonotypes between healthy human individuals. Method: immunoSEQ multiplex PCR; TCRdb's copy keeps in-frame clones and lacks some. The profile shows just over 2,000,000 clones, roughly 94% of them singletons. Source material: naive CD4+ T cells sorted from blood. The subset was: CD45RA+ positively selected. These receptors were taken from a young man in good health.

The chain is built from TRBV28 and TRBJ1-3, with a possible D match to TRBD1 (5 bases). Per the germline V gene, CDR1 is MDHEN and CDR2 is SYDVKM. Trimming removed 3 bases at V and 2 bases at J, with 8 bases between. This CDR3 comprises 14 residues. The chain's CDR3 is CASSFWGPGNTIYF. In nucleotides, the CDR3 is TGTGCCAGCAGTTTCTGGGGACCTGGAAACACCATATATTTT. Complete variable domain (other parts from reference TRBV28 and TRBJ1-3): DVKVTQSSRYLVKRTGEKVFLECVQDMDHENMFWYRQDPGLGLRLIYFSYDVKMKEKGDIPEGYSVSREKKERFSLILESASTNQTSMYLCASSFWGPGNTIYFGEGSWLTVV.

This clone appeared a single time. This sequence joins TRBV7-2 and TRBJ2-1; 10 bases align to TRBD2. Germline assignment: CDR1 SGHTA and CDR2 FQGNSA. The CDR3 has 16 amino acids. The V and J ends lost 6 bases and 2 bases, in that order; junction bases with no gene match: 7. The CDR3 sequence: CASRPSGTSAYNEQFF. The CDR3 coding sequence is TGTGCCAGCAGACCCTCCGGGACTAGCGCCTACAATGAGCAGTTCTTC.

The chain couples TRBV6-1 to TRBJ2-5, with a tentative D call TRBD2 (6 bases). Trimming pared 4 bases from V and 5 bases from J, leaving 26 bases between. Germline CDR1 MNHNS, CDR2 SASEGT. The CDR3 is 18 residues long. The CDR3 loop is CASSGRLGRALAGETQYF. CDR3 nucleotide sequence: TGTGCCAGCAGTGGTCGACTAGGGCGGGCTTTAGCAGGGGAGACCCAGTACTTC.

This chain joins TRBV4-1 and TRBJ2-1, with D unclear. V gave up 0 bases and J gave up 2 bases, with 26 bases separating them. Germline CDR1 MGHRA, CDR2 YSYEKL. The CDR3 is made up of 21 amino acids. CDR3 bases: TGCGCCAGCAGCCAAGACGGTGGCAAGGGCCTAAGGATATCGGCCTACAATGAGCAGTTCTTC. It translates to CASSQDGGKGLRISAYNEQFF.

The genes are TRBV6-1 and TRBJ1-4; D call uncertain. The CDR3 is 15 residues long. The V gene's germline CDR1 is MNHNS and CDR2 SASEGT. V lost 1 base and J lost 5, with 11 bases in between. This CDR3 is CASSEGQAINEKLFF. The CDR3 DNA follows: TGTGCCAGCAGTGAAGGGCAGGCTATAAATGAAAAACTGTTTTTT.

This sequence joins TRBV7-2 and TRBJ2-1; unclear D gene. The germline V gene encodes CDR1 SGHTA and CDR2 FQGNSA. V dropped 1 base and J dropped 11 bases, with 6 bases sitting between them. The CDR3 is made up of 11 amino acids. CDR3 DNA: TGTGCCAGCAGCTTAGAATCGAAGCAGTTCTTC. This gives the protein CASSLESKQFF.

The gene calls are TRBV5-1 and TRBJ2-7; 9 positions agree with TRBD2. V trimming: 4 bases; J trimming: 6 bases; junction bases outside the gene matches: 11. Germline CDR1 is SGHRS and CDR2 is YFSETQ. The CDR3 spans 15 residues. This CDR3 is CASSPGLGLAGEQYF. The CDR3 region has the DNA TGCGCCAGCAGCCCCGGACTGGGACTAGCTGGCGAGCAGTACTTC.

The J gene is TRBJ2-5, the V gene TRBV6-5, with TRBD2 as a possible D gene (5 bases). Germline V gene lookup returns CDR1 MNHEY and CDR2 SVGAGI. Trimming left V 11 bases short and J 3 bases short, with 13 bases between. The CDR3 contains 12 residues. CDR3 sequence reads: CAAGVGKETQYF. The CDR3, as DNA: TGTGCCGCGGGCGTAGGGAAAGAGACCCAGTACTTC.

This clone is a singleton in its sample. The chain couples TRBV5-6 to TRBJ2-3, with unresolved D. The CDR3 has 13 residues. Trimming stripped 4 bases from V and 2 bases from J, with 8 bases between. Germline assignment: CDR1 SGHDT and CDR2 YYEEEE. The CDR3 here is CASSVGFTDTQYF. The CDR3 DNA reads TGTGCCAGCAGCGTGGGCTTCACAGATACGCAGTATTTT.

V usage is TRBV29-1 and J usage is TRBJ1-1, with TRBD1 matching over 7 bases. This CDR3 has 13 residues. Trimming removed 8 bases from V and 2 bases from J; junction bases left unmatched: 8. Germline V gene data show CDR1 as SQVTM and CDR2 as ANQGSEA. The CDR3 bases are TGCAGCTCGGGACAGCTTGGAAACACTGAAGCTTTCTTT. This encodes CSSGQLGNTEAFF. Based on the CDR3 plus reference TRBV29-1 and TRBJ1-1, the full variable domain is SAVISQKPSRDICQRGTSLTIQCQVDSQVTMMFWYRQQPGQSLTLIATANQGSEATYESGFVIDKFPISRPNLTFSTLTVSNMSPEDSSIYLCSSGQLGNTEAFFGQGTRLTVV.

The CDR3 here is CATPSGDSRYGYTF. The CDR3 DNA follows: TGTGCCACCCCTTCAGGGGACTCGCGTTATGGCTACACCTTC. The chain joins TRBV19 to TRBJ1-2, with TRBD1 as a possible D gene (6 bases). Trimming left V 10 bases short and J 5 bases short, with 20 bases between. The germline CDR1 and CDR2 sequences are LNHDA and SQIVND (reference sequence). This CDR3 region has 14 residues.

In this sample, this clone turned up once. The chain carries TRBV5-6 and TRBJ2-2, with 10 bases that match TRBD2. CDR1 and CDR2 from the germline V gene are SGHDT and YYEEEE. The V and J ends lost 4 bases and 8 bases, in that order; junction bases with no gene match: 11. The CDR3 has 16 residues. In nucleotides, the CDR3 is TGTGCCAGCAGCGGAACCGGGACTAGCGAGGAGGGGGAGCTGTTTTTT. Encoded protein: CASSGTGTSEEGELFF.

The chain uses TRBV19 and TRBJ2-6; the D is unclear. Per the germline V gene, CDR1 is LNHDA and CDR2 is SQIVND (reference sequence). The V end lost 1 base, the J end lost 0 bases, and 7 bases lay between the germline ends. This CDR3 region has 16 residues. CDR3 residues: CASSIGRISGANVLTF. CDR3 DNA: TGTGCCAGTAGTATAGGCAGGATCTCTGGGGCCAACGTCCTGACTTTC. Looking up the rest from reference TRBV19 and TRBJ2-6 gives the full variable domain: DGGITQSPKYLFRKEGQNVTLSCEQNLNHDAMYWYRQDPGQGLRLIYYSQIVNDFQKGDIAEGYSVSREKKESFPLTVTSAQKNPTAFYLCASSIGRISGANVLTFGAGSRLTVL.

This chain joins TRBV6-5 and TRBJ1-2, with 9 bases that match TRBD1. Germline loops: CDR1 MNHEY, CDR2 SVGAGI. The CDR3 sequence is 14 residues long. Unmatched junction bases numbered 3, after V lost 2 bases and J lost 5 bases. As DNA, the CDR3 is TGTGCCAGCAGTTACGGGGACAGGGTTTATGGCTACACCTTC. Translated: CASSYGDRVYGYTF.

The sample holds one count of this clone. The gene calls are TRBV6-6 and TRBJ2-7; D is perhaps TRBD2 (6 bases). The CDR3 runs 14 residues. Germline V gene data show CDR1 as MNHNY and CDR2 as SVGAGI (reference sequence). V was cut by 7 bases and J by 4 bases, with 17 bases left in between. CDR3 loop: CASTLRLEGYEQYF. CDR3 nucleotide sequence: TGTGCCAGCACTCTAAGACTAGAGGGTTACGAGCAGTACTTC.

The chain uses TRBV18 and TRBJ2-5, with 7 bases matching TRBD2. The germline V gene encodes CDR1 KGHSH and CDR2 LQKENI. There are 13 residues in the CDR3. V dropped 4 bases and J dropped 4; count of bases not matched to a gene: 3. This CDR3 is CASSLREVETQYF. The CDR3 coding sequence is TGTGCCAGCTCACTACGGGAGGTAGAGACCCAGTACTTC.

The chain recombines TRBV6-5 with TRBJ2-3; the D is unclear. Per the germline V gene, CDR1 is MNHEY and CDR2 is SVGAGI. Trimming took 2 bases from V and 3 from J, leaving 6 bases between them. The CDR3 sequence is 13 residues long. DNA of the CDR3: TGTGCCAGCAGTTACGGTGTGACAGATACGCAGTATTTT. Protein: CASSYGVTDTQYF.

A single count supports this clone. The rearrangement uses TRBV7-9 and TRBJ2-3; D gene unclear. The germline gives CDR1 SEHNR, CDR2 FQNEAQ (reference sequence). V was shortened by 4 bases and J by 1 base, with 15 bases between the two germline ends. CDR3 size: 16 residues. CDR3 residues: CASSSPSIWGTDTQYF. The CDR3 DNA sequence: TGTGCCAGCAGCTCACCGAGTATTTGGGGCACAGATACGCAGTATTTT.

CDR3 protein: CASSLAWREGSNEQFF. The CDR3 nucleotides read TGCGCCAGCAGCTTGGCCTGGCGGGAGGGCTCCAATGAGCAGTTCTTC. This rearrangement joins TRBV5-1 to TRBJ2-1; 9 nucleotides align to TRBD2. Germline assignment: CDR1 SGHRS and CDR2 YFSETQ. CDR3 length: 16 amino acids. The V and J ends lost 0 bases and 6 bases, in that order; junction bases with no gene match: 7.

On this clone: The sample carries other DNA sequences with the same CDR3. This chain links TRBV5-4 with TRBJ2-7; TRBD2 agrees at 11 bases. V lost 4 bases and J lost 3; bases outside the gene matches: 3. Germline-derived CDR1 and CDR2 are SGHNT and YYREEE (reference sequence). The CDR3 loop spans 14 amino acids. The CDR3 loop reads CASSLAGGSYEQYF. As DNA, the CDR3 is TGTGCCAGCAGCCTAGCGGGAGGAAGCTACGAGCAGTACTTC.

This clone has only one observation. The rearrangement uses TRBV28 and TRBJ2-7, with a weak D call TRBD1 (5 bases). The ends were cut back, 4 bases at V and 5 bases at J, with 21 bases in the middle. Germline V gene lookup returns CDR1 MDHEN and CDR2 SYDVKM. The CDR3 runs 16 residues. CDR3 residues: CASSWNRGILADEQYF. Here the CDR3 DNA reads TGTGCCAGCAGTTGGAATAGGGGAATTTTAGCCGACGAGCAGTACTTC.

This chain links TRBV21-1 with TRBJ2-1; TRBD2 is taken as the D call from the table, unchecked against the DNA. TRBV21-1 is recorded as a pseudogene. This CDR3 has 19 amino acids. CDR3 DNA: TGTGCCAGCAGCAAATACACCGCGGGAGGGCCTCTTGCCAACAATGAGCAGTTCTTC. Amino acids: CASSKYTAGGPLANNEQFF.

The genes are TRBV19 and TRBJ1-3; D gene unclear. This CDR3 is built from 15 residues. Germline CDR1 reads LNHDA; CDR2 reads SQIVND (reference sequence). V lost 6 bases to trimming and J lost 2 bases, with 14 bases between them. The CDR3 DNA sequence: TGTGCCAGTAGGGACTCCTCTGGCGCTGGAAACACCATATATTTT. Translated: CASRDSSGAGNTIYF.

The V gene is TRBV7-9, the J gene TRBJ1-5; D gene unclear. V lost 8 bases to trimming and J lost 0 bases, with 14 bases between them. The CDR3 covers 15 residues. Per germline, CDR1 SEHNR and CDR2 FQNEAQ (reference sequence). As DNA, the CDR3 is TGTGCCAGCGCGGGAAATGGGTATAGCAATCAGCCCCAGCATTTT. This encodes CASAGNGYSNQPQHF.

The DNA for the CDR3 is TGTGCCAGCAGCTTGCCCGGGACCATCACCGGGGAGCTGTTTTTT. Translating gives CASSLPGTITGELFF. The chain employs TRBV7-2 and TRBJ2-2, with D perhaps given as TRBD1 or TRBD2 (5 bases each). Germline CDR1 reads SGHTA; CDR2 reads FQGNSA. V was trimmed by 3 bases and J by 4 bases, leaving 12 bases between them. This CDR3 is 15 amino acids long.